The 7 T cell receptor beta chains below were found in one sample sequenced in a study of CD8 T cells in Susac syndrome. With random hexamers, reverse transcription was performed on about 0.5 to 1 ug of RNA. Each CDR3 protein gets one entry after TCRdb re-called the immunoSEQ multiplex PCR reads with MiXCR. The repertoire holds some 300,000 distinct CDR3 sequences, with around 89% as singletons. The specimen was CD8+ T cells from PBMCs. The receptors shown here come from a human donor with multiple sclerosis.

The chain has TRBV6-2 or TRBV6-3 and TRBJ2-5; a weak D match, TRBD2 (5 bases). This CDR3 contains 13 residues. Germline V gene lookup returns CDR1 MNHEY and CDR2 SVGEGT. Trimming pared 4 bases from V and 5 bases from J, leaving 11 bases between. DNA of the CDR3: TGTGCCAGCAGTTCGGACTTCTGGGAGACCCAGTACTTC. It codes for CASSSDFWETQYF.

The chain combines TRBV7-2 with TRBJ2-4; D unresolved. The V end was cut by 4 bases, the J end by 1 base, with 14 bases between. CDR3 length equals 16 residues. CDR1 and CDR2 from the germline V gene are SGHTA and FQGNSA. The CDR3 is CASSSWDGLAKNIQYF. The CDR3 region has the DNA TGTGCCAGCAGCTCCTGGGATGGCCTGGCCAAAAACATTCAGTACTTC.

Worth noting for this clonotype: One end of the junction varies from germline; a read error may be responsible. The rearrangement joins TRBV6-4 to TRBJ2-2, with 11 bases matching TRBD2. There are 15 residues in the CDR3. The germline CDR1 and CDR2 sequences are MRHNA and SNTAGT. This CDR3 is CASSKTSGNSGELFF. In DNA form, the CDR3 reads TGTGCCAGCAGTAAGACTAGCGGGAACTCCGGGGAGCTGTTTTTT.

This chain's CDR3 is CASTPGPEDYEQYF. The DNA of the CDR3 is TGTGCCAGCACCCCGGGGCCAGAAGATTACGAGCAGTACTTC. The chain links TRBV28 to TRBJ2-7; possibly TRBD1 or TRBD2 for D (5 bases each). Trimming left V 7 bases short and J 4 bases short, with 17 bases between. The CDR3 length is 14 residues. Looked up from germline, CDR1 is MDHEN and CDR2 is SYDVKM.

The rearrangement uses TRBV7-9 and TRBJ2-3, with D uncertain. CDR1 is SEHNR, CDR2 FQNEAQ, per germline (reference sequence). Trimming pared 2 bases from V and 2 bases from J, leaving 8 bases between. CDR3 size: 14 residues. In nucleotides, the CDR3 is TGTGCCAGCAGCTTATATACACACACAGATACGCAGTATTTT. Translation gives CASSLYTHTDTQYF.

This clonotype was seen just once. The chain joins TRBV29-1 to TRBJ1-5; 7 nucleotides align to TRBD1. The CDR3 is 14 residues long. Trimming removed 6 bases from V and 4 bases from J; junction bases left unmatched: 9. Looked up from germline, CDR1 is SQVTM and CDR2 is ANQGSEA. For the CDR3, the DNA is TGCAGCGTGACCGGGACAGACCCTAATCAGCCCCAGCATTTT. It encodes CSVTGTDPNQPQHF.

The chain has TRBV6-5 and TRBJ2-1, with D maybe TRBD2 (6 bases). The V end lost 3 bases, the J end lost 5 bases, and 8 bases lay between the germline ends. This CDR3 has 13 amino acids. Germline V gene sequence: CDR1 MNHEY, CDR2 SVGAGI. CDR3 region: CASSYRGDNEQFF. DNA of the CDR3: TGTGCCAGCAGTTATCGCGGGGACAATGAGCAGTTCTTC.